The entry below describes one T cell receptor beta chain. Which antigen it targets is not known. Per-base qualities were not stored, and no clone one base away is much larger. These data are taken from a study of T cell responses to AZD1222 COVID-19 vaccine (dated by TCRdb to the early 2020s). Study-wide context: AZD1222 recipients with second doses at about 4 weeks or about 12 weeks were pooled, because spike-specific TCR depth and breadth did not differ between schedules. A total of just over 230 trial participants underwent TCR sequencing, of whom 207 received two doses of AZD1222 and about 25 received two doses of the MenACWY control vaccine. Trial participants were enrolled by age into subgroups of 18-55, 56-69 and 70-plus years, and around 150, 29 and 61 TCR-sequenced participants, respectively, were included in these subgroups. What the work shows at the level of the full study, not this receptor alone: Participants were mostly white British, with more females than males. The authors suggested clonal diversity may have been underestimated. After two AZD1222 doses, both the breadth and the depth of spike-specific TCRs were significantly higher than at day 0 and than in MenACWY recipients. Nearly half of unique spike-specific TCRs reportedly recognized epitopes outside regions mutated in the B.1.351 and B.1.1.7 variants. Because no samples from the day 14 peak response were available, repertoires could be characterized only after the peak T cell response. In the small 56-69-year group, the increase in depth fell short of significance, most likely because of low power. The whole spike protein was spanned by vaccine-associated CD4 TCRs, and dominant responses were seen in regions 160-218 and 743-854. Conclusions about previously exposed vaccinees are limited, since just five to seven AZD1222 recipients were seropositive for SARS-CoV-2 at baseline.

Per the publication, the time point label means: baseline before first vaccination. Vaccinee samples were obtained from the UK trials COV001 and COV002, which included a single-blind randomized controlled phase 2/3 trial of AZD1222 (ChAdOx1 nCoV-19) in healthy adults. For TCRbeta chain sequencing, PBMC samples from trial participants were taken at day 0 and at day 28 after the second dose. The CDR3 regions of human TCRbeta chains were analyzed by immunosequencing. From the authors' description of their analysis: TCRs in the repertoires were compared against a reference library of SARS-CoV-2-specific TCRs that had been generated with the MIRA antigen-specificity platform. Breadth meant the fraction of unique TCRs that were SARS-CoV-2-associated, whereas depth meant the fraction of total T cells that were SARS-CoV-2-associated. Using the MIRA data, each spike-specific TCR was mapped to the spike region that the TCR reacts to and placed in a CD4 or CD8 class. Log10-transformed breadth and depth values were compared by one-way ANOVA with Sidak's multiple comparisons tests. Held by TCRdb, this immuneACCESS table contains in-frame sequences only and omits some clones. Under half of the omission traces to an unresolved V gene where checked; the cause of the rest is unknown. V and J calls and clone size come straight from that table; D and trimming were deduced from the DNA. The sample data list 150,000 to 200,000 clones, and almost 95% of these were observed just once. The top ten hold 7% to 9.5% of the sample.

V is shortened by 6 bases, J by 0 bases, and the region joining them spans 12 bases. CDR1 and CDR2 are drawn from the germline V gene (reference sequence): MNHEY, SMNVEV. Inclusive of the bounding cysteine and phenylalanine, the CDR3 is 16 residues long. The kept DNA is CDR3 alone, 48 bases in frame from the first base. The sample was peripheral blood, taken on day 0 of AZD1222 vaccination. The sequence derives from an adult in good health. Here the chain combines TRBV27 and TRBJ1-6, and perhaps TRBD1 as D gene, on 6 matching bases. The DNA reads TGTGCCAGCAGGCTGGACAGACCCTCCTATAATTCACCCCTCCACTTT. Its protein product is CASRLDRPSYNSPLHF.